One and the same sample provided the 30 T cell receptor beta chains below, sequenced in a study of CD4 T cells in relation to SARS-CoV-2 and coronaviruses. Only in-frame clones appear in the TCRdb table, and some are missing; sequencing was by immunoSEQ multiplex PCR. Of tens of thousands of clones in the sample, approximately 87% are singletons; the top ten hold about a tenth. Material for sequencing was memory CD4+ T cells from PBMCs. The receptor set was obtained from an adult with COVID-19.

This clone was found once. The CDR3 is CSVGGGMNTEAFF. The CDR3 bases are TGCAGCGTTGGTGGGGGAATGAACACTGAAGCTTTCTTT. The chain combines TRBV29-1 with TRBJ1-1; D possibly corresponds to TRBD1 (5 bases). The CDR3 loop spans 13 amino acids. V was pared by 4 bases and J by 0 bases, with 9 bases between. Germline loops: CDR1 SQVTM, CDR2 ANQGSEA.

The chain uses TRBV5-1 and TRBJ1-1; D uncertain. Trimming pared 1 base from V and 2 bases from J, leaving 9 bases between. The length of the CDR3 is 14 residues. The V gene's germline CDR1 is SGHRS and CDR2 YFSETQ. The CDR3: CASSLTAFNTEAFF. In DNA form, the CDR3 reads TGCGCCAGCAGCTTGACAGCCTTTAACACTGAAGCTTTCTTT.

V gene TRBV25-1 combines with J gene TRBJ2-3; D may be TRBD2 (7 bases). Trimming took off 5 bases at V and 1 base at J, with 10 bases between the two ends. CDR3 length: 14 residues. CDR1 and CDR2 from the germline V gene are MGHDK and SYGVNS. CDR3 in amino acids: CASSKGGGTDTQYF. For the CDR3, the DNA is TGTGCCAGCAGTAAAGGGGGGGGCACAGATACGCAGTATTTT.

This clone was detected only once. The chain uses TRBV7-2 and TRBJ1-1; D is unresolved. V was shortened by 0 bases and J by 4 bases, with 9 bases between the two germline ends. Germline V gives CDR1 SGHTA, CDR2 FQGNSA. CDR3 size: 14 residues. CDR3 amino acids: CASSLALLSTEAFF. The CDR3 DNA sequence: TGTGCCAGCAGCTTAGCCCTCCTGAGCACTGAAGCTTTCTTT.

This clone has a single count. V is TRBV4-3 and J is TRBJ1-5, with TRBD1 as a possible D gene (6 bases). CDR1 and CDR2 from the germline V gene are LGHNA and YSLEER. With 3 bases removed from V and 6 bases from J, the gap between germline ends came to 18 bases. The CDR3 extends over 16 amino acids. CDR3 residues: CASSQEVTGLSQPQHF. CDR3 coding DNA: TGCGCCAGCAGCCAGGAGGTTACAGGGTTAAGTCAGCCCCAGCATTTT.

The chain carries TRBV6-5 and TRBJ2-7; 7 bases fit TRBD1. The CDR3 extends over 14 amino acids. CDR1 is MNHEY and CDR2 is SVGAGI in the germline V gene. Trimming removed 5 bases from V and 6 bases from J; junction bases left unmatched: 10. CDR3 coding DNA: TGTGCCAGCAGTCTAGACAGGGCCCGGGGCGAGCAGTACTTC. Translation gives CASSLDRARGEQYF.

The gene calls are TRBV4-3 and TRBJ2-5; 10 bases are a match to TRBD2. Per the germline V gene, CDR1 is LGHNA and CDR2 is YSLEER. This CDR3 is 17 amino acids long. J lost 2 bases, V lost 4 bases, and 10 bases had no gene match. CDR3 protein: CASSPRLSGGIQETQYF. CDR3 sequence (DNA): TGCGCCAGCAGCCCGCGACTTAGCGGGGGGATACAAGAGACCCAGTACTTC.

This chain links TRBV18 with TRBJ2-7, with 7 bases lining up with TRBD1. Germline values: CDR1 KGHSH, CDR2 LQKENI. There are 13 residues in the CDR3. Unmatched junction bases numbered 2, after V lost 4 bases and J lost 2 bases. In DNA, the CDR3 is TGTGCCAGCTCACGAGGGACAGCCTACGAGCAGTACTTC. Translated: CASSRGTAYEQYF.

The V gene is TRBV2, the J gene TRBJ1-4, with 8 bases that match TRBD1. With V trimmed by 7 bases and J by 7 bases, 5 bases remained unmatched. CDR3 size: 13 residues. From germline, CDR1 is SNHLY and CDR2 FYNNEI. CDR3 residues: CASKETGVEKLFF. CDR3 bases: TGTGCCAGCAAAGAGACAGGGGTTGAAAAACTGTTTTTT. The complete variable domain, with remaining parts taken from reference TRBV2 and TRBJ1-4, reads EPEVTQTPSHQVTQMGQEVILRCVPISNHLYFYWYRQILGQKVEFLVSFYNNEISEKSEIFDDQFSVERPDGSNFTLKIRSTKLEDSAMYFCASKETGVEKLFFGSGTQLSVL.

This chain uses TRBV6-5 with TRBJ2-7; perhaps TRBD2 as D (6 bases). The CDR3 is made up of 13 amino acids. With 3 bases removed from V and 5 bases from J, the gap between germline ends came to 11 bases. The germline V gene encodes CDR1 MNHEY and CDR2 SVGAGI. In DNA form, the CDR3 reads TGTGCCAGCAGTTATGGGGGGAGCCACGAGCAGTACTTC. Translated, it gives CASSYGGSHEQYF.

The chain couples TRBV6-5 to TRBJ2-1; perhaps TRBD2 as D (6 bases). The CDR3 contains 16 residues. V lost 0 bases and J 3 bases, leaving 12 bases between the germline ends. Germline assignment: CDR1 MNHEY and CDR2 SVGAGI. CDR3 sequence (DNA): TGTGCCAGCAGTTACTCACCGGGAGTCAACTACAATGAGCAGTTCTTC. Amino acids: CASSYSPGVNYNEQFF.

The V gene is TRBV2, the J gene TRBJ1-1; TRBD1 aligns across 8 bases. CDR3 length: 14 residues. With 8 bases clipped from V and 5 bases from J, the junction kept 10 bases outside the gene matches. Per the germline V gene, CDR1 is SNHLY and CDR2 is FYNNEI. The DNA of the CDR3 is TGTGCCAGCCGAACGACAGGGGAATTTACTGAAGCTTTCTTT. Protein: CASRTTGEFTEAFF.

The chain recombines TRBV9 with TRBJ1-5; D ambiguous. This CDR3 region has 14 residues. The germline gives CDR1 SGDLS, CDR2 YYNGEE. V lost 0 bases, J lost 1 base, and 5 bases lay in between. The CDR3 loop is CASSVGRSNQPQHF. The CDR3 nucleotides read TGTGCCAGCAGCGTAGGGCGGAGCAATCAGCCCCAGCATTTT.

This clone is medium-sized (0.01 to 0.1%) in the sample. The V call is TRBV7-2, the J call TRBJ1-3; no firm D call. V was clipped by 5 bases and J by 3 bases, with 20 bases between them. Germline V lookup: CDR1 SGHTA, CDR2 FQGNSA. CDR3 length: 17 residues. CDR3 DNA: TGTGCCAGCAGCCCCGCCGCTCTGGCGTTCCGTGGAAACACCATATATTTT. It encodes CASSPAALAFRGNTIYF.

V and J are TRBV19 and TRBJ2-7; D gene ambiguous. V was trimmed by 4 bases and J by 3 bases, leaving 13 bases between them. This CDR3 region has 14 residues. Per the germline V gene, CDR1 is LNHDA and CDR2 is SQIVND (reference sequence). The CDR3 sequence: CASSKGQAFYEQYF. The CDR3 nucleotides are TGTGCCAGTAGTAAGGGCCAGGCCTTCTACGAGCAGTACTTC.

This CDR3 reads CSVGTEGSGNTIYF. For the CDR3, the DNA is TGCAGCGTGGGGACAGAAGGGTCTGGAAACACCATATATTTT. The chain recombines TRBV29-1 with TRBJ1-3; TRBD1 matches 7 bases. Germline V CDR1 and CDR2: SQVTM, ANQGSEA. V trimming: 6 bases; J trimming: 1 base; junction bases outside the gene matches: 6. The CDR3 spans 14 residues.

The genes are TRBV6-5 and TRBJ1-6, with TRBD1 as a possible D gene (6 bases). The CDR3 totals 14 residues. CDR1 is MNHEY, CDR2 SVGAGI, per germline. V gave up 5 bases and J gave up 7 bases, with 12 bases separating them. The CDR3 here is CASSPGVLNSPLHF. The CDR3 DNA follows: TGTGCCAGCAGTCCAGGGGTTCTGAATTCACCCCTCCACTTT.

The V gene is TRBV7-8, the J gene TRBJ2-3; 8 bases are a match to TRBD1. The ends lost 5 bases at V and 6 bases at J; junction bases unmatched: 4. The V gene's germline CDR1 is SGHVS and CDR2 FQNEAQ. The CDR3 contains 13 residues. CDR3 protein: CASSTGQGDTQYF. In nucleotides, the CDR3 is TGTGCCAGCAGCACCGGACAGGGCGATACGCAGTATTTT.

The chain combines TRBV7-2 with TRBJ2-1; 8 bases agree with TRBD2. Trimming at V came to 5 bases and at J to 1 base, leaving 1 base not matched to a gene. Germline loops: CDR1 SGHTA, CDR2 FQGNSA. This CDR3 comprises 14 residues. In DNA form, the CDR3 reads TGTGCCAGCAGCCCGGGGGGGTCCTACAATGAGCAGTTCTTC. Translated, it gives CASSPGGSYNEQFF.

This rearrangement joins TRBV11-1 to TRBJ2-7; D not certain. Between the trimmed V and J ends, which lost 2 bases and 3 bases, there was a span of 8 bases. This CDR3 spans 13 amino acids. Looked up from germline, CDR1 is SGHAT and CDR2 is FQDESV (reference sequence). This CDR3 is CASSLPPGYEQYF. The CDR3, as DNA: TGTGCCAGCAGCTTACCACCGGGCTACGAGCAGTACTTC.

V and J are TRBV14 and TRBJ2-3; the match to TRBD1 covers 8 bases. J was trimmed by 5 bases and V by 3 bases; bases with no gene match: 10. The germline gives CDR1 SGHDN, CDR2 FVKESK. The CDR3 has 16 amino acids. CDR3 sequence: CASSHVDRAWGDTQYF. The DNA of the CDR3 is TGTGCCAGCAGCCACGTGGACAGGGCTTGGGGAGATACGCAGTATTTT.

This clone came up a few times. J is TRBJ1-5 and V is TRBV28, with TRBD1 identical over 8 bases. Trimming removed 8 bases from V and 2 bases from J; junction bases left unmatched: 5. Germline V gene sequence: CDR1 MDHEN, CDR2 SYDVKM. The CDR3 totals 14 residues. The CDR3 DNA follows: TGTGCCAGCGCCAGGGGACAGGGCAATCAGCCCCAGCATTTT. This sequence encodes CASARGQGNQPQHF.

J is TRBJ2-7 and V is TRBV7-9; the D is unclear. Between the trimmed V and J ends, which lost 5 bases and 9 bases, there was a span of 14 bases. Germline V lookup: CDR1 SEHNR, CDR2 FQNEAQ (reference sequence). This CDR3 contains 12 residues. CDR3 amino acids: CASSTRTFRQYF. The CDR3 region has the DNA TGTGCCAGCAGCACCCGGACCTTTCGGCAGTACTTC.

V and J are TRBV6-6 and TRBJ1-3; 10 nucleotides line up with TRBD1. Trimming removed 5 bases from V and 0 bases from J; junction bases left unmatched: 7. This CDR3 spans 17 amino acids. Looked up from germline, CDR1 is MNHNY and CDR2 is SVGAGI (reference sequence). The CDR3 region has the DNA TGTGCCAGCAGTCCTTCCAGGGACAGGGGCTCTGGAAACACCATATATTTT. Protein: CASSPSRDRGSGNTIYF.

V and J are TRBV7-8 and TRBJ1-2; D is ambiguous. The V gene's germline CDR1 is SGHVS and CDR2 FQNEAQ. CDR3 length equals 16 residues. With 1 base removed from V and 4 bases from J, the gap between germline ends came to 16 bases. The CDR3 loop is CASSLGAQTNPYGYTF. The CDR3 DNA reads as TGTGCCAGCAGCTTAGGGGCGCAGACTAACCCCTATGGCTACACCTTC.

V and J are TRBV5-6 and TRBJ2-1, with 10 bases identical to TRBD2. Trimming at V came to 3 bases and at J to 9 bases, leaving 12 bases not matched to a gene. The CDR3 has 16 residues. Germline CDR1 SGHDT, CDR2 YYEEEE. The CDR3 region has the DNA TGTGCCAGCAGCTCCGAGGGCAAGCGGGGGGGCCTTGAGCAGTTCTTC. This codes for CASSSEGKRGGLEQFF.

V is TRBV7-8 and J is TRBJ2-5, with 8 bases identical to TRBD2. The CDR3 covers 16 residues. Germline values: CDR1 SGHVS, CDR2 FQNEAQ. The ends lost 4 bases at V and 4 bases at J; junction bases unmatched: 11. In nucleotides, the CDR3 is TGTGCCAGCAGCTCAGAGCGGGGGTCCAGTCGAGAGACCCAGTACTTC. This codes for CASSSERGSSRETQYF.

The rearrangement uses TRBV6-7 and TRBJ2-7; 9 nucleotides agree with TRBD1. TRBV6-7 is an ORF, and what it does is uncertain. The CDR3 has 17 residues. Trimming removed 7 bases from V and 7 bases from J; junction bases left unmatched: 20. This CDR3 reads CASTPSERGTGNTEQYF. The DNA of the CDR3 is TGTGCCAGCACTCCCTCCGAGAGGGGGACAGGGAACACGGAGCAGTACTTC.

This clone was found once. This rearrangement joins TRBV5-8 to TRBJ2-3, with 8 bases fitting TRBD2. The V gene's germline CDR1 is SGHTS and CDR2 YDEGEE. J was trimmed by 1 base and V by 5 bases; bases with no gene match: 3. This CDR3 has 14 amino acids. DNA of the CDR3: TGTGCCAGCAGTAGCGGGGATCGCACAGATACGCAGTATTTT. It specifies CASSSGDRTDTQYF.

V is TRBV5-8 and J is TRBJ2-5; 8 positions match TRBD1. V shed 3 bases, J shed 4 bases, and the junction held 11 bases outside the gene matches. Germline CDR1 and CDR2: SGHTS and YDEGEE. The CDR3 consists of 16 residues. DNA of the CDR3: TGTGCCAGCAGCTGGCTCAGGGGGCGTCCGGTAGAGACCCAGTACTTC. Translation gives CASSWLRGRPVETQYF. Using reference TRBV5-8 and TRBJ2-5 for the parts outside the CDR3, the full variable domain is EAGVTQSPTHLIKTRGQQATLRCSPISGHTSVYWYQQALGLGLQFLLWYDEGEERNRGNFPPRFSGRQFPNYSSELNVNALELEDSALYLCASSWLRGRPVETQYFGPGTRLLVL.